One sample yielded the 21 T cell receptor beta chains listed below, sequenced in a study of blood T cell repertoires in COVID-19. The repertoire was sequenced with immunoSEQ multiplex PCR; TCRdb's copy has only in-frame clones and lacks some. The sample lists approximately 92,000 clones, just under 85% occurring once. Sequencing used peripheral blood. Receptor source: a man in his fifties or sixties with acute or convalescent COVID-19.

The chain joins TRBV19 to TRBJ2-1, with 9 bases identical to TRBD1. This CDR3 comprises 13 residues. Losses at the gene ends were 4 bases for V and 7 bases for J; bases not matched to a gene: 2. Germline lookup yields CDR1 LNHDA and CDR2 SQIVND (reference sequence). In nucleotides, the CDR3 is TGTGCCAGTAGTAGCGGACAGGGGAATGAGCAGTTCTTC. Translated: CASSSGQGNEQFF. The whole variable domain, remainder taken from reference TRBV19 and TRBJ2-1, is DGGITQSPKYLFRKEGQNVTLSCEQNLNHDAMYWYRQDPGQGLRLIYYSQIVNDFQKGDIAEGYSVSREKKESFPLTVTSAQKNPTAFYLCASSSGQGNEQFFGPGTRLTVL.

The chain has TRBV7-2 and TRBJ2-7, with D possibly matching TRBD2 (5 bases). This CDR3 has 14 amino acids. V gave up 5 bases and J gave up 3 bases, with 14 bases separating them. Germline V gene data show CDR1 as SGHTA and CDR2 as FQGNSA. The CDR3 nucleotides read TGTGCCAGCAGCCTACCACCCGGGGACTACGAGCAGTACTTC. Its protein product is CASSLPPGDYEQYF.

This chain links TRBV28 with TRBJ2-1; 11 positions match TRBD2. V shed 2 bases and J 3 bases; nucleotides not matched to a gene: 0. The CDR3 length is 15 residues. Per the germline V gene, CDR1 is MDHEN and CDR2 is SYDVKM. CDR3 in DNA: TGTGCCAGCAGTTTAGGGACTAGCGGCTACAATGAGCAGTTCTTC. Its protein product is CASSLGTSGYNEQFF.

The V call is TRBV20-1, the J call TRBJ2-7, with D maybe TRBD1 (5 bases). Germline V gene lookup returns CDR1 DFQATT and CDR2 SNEGSKA (reference sequence). V was pared by 3 bases and J by 3 bases, with 6 bases between. The CDR3 contains 11 residues. The CDR3 loop is CSARGLYEQYF. CDR3 nucleotide sequence: TGCAGTGCTAGGGGGCTCTACGAGCAGTACTTC.

This chain uses TRBV7-3 with TRBJ1-2; 9 bases fit TRBD1. Per the germline V gene, CDR1 is SGHTA and CDR2 is FQGTGA. The CDR3 consists of 16 residues. With V trimmed by 2 bases and J by 4 bases, 8 bases remained unmatched. CDR3 DNA sequence: TGTGCCAGCAGCTTAGGCCAACAGGGGGCCGGCTATGGCTACACCTTC. Amino acid sequence: CASSLGQQGAGYGYTF.

The chain links TRBV18 to TRBJ1-2; the D gene is possibly TRBD1 (5 bases). Germline CDR1 and CDR2: KGHSH and LQKENI. The V and J ends lost 0 bases and 5 bases respectively, with 7 bases between them. This CDR3 contains 13 residues. In DNA form, the CDR3 reads TGTGCCAGCTCACCACCGGGGGGGTATGGCTACACCTTC. Its translation: CASSPPGGYGYTF. Filled out from reference TRBV18 and TRBJ1-2, the complete variable domain reads NAGVMQNPRHLVRRRGQEARLRCSPMKGHSHVYWYRQLPEEGLKFMVYLQKENIIDESGMPKERFSAEFPKEGPSILRIQQVVRGDSAAYFCASSPPGGYGYTFGSGTRLTVV.

The rearrangement uses TRBV11-2 and TRBJ2-2, with a possible D match to TRBD2 (6 bases). Germline CDR1 and CDR2: SGHAT and FQNNGV. The CDR3 extends over 18 amino acids. The V end was cut by 5 bases, the J end by 4 bases, with 23 bases between. The CDR3 loop is CASSAETSPSFPTGELFF. DNA of the CDR3: TGTGCCAGCAGCGCCGAGACTAGTCCGTCCTTCCCCACCGGGGAGCTGTTTTTT.

This sequence joins TRBV20-1 and TRBJ1-1; 7 bases are a match to TRBD1. Germline CDR1 DFQATT, CDR2 SNEGSKA (reference sequence). After removal of 3 bases from V and 5 bases from J, the junction contained 6 bases not matched to a gene. The CDR3 totals 13 residues. The CDR3 reads CSASPGTETEAFF. The CDR3 nucleotides are TGCAGTGCTAGTCCCGGGACAGAGACTGAAGCTTTCTTT.

The chain uses TRBV6-5 and TRBJ2-7, with a tentative D call TRBD1 (5 bases). Germline lookup yields CDR1 MNHEY and CDR2 SVGAGI. This CDR3 has 15 residues. Deletions cut 0 bases from V and 0 bases from J, with 9 bases between. CDR3 nucleotides: TGTGCCAGCAGTTACTCGATCACAGGCTCCTACGAGCAGTACTTC. The encoded protein is CASSYSITGSYEQYF.

V gene TRBV20-1 combines with J gene TRBJ1-5; no reliable D call. The V and J ends lost 3 bases and 2 bases respectively, with 11 bases between them. Germline V gene lookup returns CDR1 DFQATT and CDR2 SNEGSKA (reference sequence). There are 14 residues in the CDR3. DNA for the CDR3: TGCAGTGCTAGTCTTAGTCGAGGCAATCAGCCCCAGCATTTT. It yields the protein CSASLSRGNQPQHF.

This chain joins TRBV21-1 and TRBJ2-5; TRBD1 reflects the table's D call only, with no check against the DNA. TRBV21-1 is a pseudogene segment. This CDR3 has 15 amino acids. The CDR3 DNA reads as TGTGCCAGCTGGGGGACAGGGGGCGTTTACGAGACCCAGTACTTC. Protein sequence: CASWGTGGVYETQYF.

The chain joins TRBV4-1 to TRBJ2-1, with TRBD2 identical over 14 bases. Per germline, CDR1 MGHRA and CDR2 YSYEKL. CDR3 length equals 18 residues. V was clipped by 2 bases and J by 9 bases; unmatched bases: 12. This CDR3 reads CASSQNQQTSGRVREQFF. CDR3 DNA: TGCGCCAGCAGCCAAAACCAACAGACTAGCGGGAGGGTTCGTGAGCAGTTCTTC.

V is TRBV7-2 and J is TRBJ2-2; 7 bases are a match to TRBD1. The CDR3 loop spans 14 amino acids. V shed 1 base and J 7 bases; nucleotides not matched to a gene: 3. The germline V gene encodes CDR1 SGHTA and CDR2 FQGNSA. The CDR3 DNA is TGTGCCAGCAGCTTAGAACAGGGGATCGGGGAGCTGTTTTTT. Its translation is CASSLEQGIGELFF.

The chain is built from TRBV7-2 and TRBJ2-3; 8 positions match TRBD2. CDR1 and CDR2 (germline): SGHTA, FQGNSA. The J segment lost 2 bases and the V segment lost 5 bases, leaving 6 bases of the junction unmatched. The CDR3 extends over 15 amino acids. CDR3 sequence (DNA): TGTGCCAGCAGCCCCTTAGCGGGGAACACAGATACGCAGTATTTT. As protein: CASSPLAGNTDTQYF.

This CDR3 is CASSSRDRDRETQYF. For the CDR3, the DNA is TGTGCCAGTAGTAGCCGGGACAGGGACCGAGAGACCCAGTACTTC. The chain is built from TRBV19 and TRBJ2-5; TRBD1 matches at 9 bases. The length of the CDR3 is 15 residues. The germline gives CDR1 LNHDA, CDR2 SQIVND (reference sequence). V lost 4 bases, J lost 4 bases, and 7 bases stayed unmatched. The full variable domain, its missing parts supplied by reference TRBV19 and TRBJ2-5, is DGGITQSPKYLFRKEGQNVTLSCEQNLNHDAMYWYRQDPGQGLRLIYYSQIVNDFQKGDIAEGYSVSREKKESFPLTVTSAQKNPTAFYLCASSSRDRDRETQYFGPGTRLLVL.

The chain employs TRBV19 and TRBJ2-7, with D possibly matching TRBD1 (5 bases). Trimming removed 7 bases at V and 3 bases at J, with 7 bases between. From germline, CDR1 is LNHDA and CDR2 SQIVND (reference sequence). This CDR3 is 11 amino acids long. CDR3 loop: CASKRGYEQYF. DNA for the CDR3: TGTGCCAGTAAAAGGGGCTACGAGCAGTACTTC.

This chain uses TRBV28 with TRBJ1-2; a weak D match, TRBD1 (5 bases). The germline V and J ends were trimmed by 5 bases and 4 bases, with 8 bases remaining between them. CDR1 is MDHEN and CDR2 is SYDVKM in the germline V gene. This CDR3 spans 12 amino acids. This chain's CDR3 is CASSRGGYGYTF. The CDR3 region has the DNA TGTGCCAGCAGTAGGGGCGGCTATGGCTACACCTTC.

The chain uses TRBV28 and TRBJ1-2; unclear D gene. This CDR3 spans 14 amino acids. The V end lost 6 bases, the J end lost 8 bases, and 19 bases lay between the germline ends. Germline values: CDR1 MDHEN, CDR2 SYDVKM. The CDR3 sequence is CASSRASAVGGYTF. As DNA, the CDR3 is TGTGCCAGCAGCCGAGCCTCAGCGGTCGGGGGCTACACCTTC.

The CDR3 DNA reads as TGTGCCAGCAGCTTAAATCAGGGAAGTCGAGAGACCCAGTACTTC. This translates into CASSLNQGSRETQYF. The chain couples TRBV7-2 to TRBJ2-5; tentative D call: TRBD1 (5 bases). V gave up 2 bases and J gave up 4 bases, with 14 bases separating them. Looked up from germline, CDR1 is SGHTA and CDR2 is FQGNSA. This CDR3 contains 15 residues. Supplemented by reference TRBV7-2 and TRBJ2-5, the full variable domain reads GAGVSQSPSNKVTEKGKDVELRCDPISGHTALYWYRQSLGQGLEFLIYFQGNSAPDKSGLPSDRFSAERTGGSVSTLTIQRTQQEDSAVYLCASSLNQGSRETQYFGPGTRLLVL.

The count of this clone is one. The rearrangement joins TRBV4-1 to TRBJ1-4; 7 nucleotides agree with TRBD1. CDR1 is MGHRA, CDR2 YSYEKL, per germline. The CDR3 consists of 15 residues. Trimming at V came to 6 bases and at J to 4 bases, leaving 8 bases not matched to a gene. The CDR3 here is CASSPGTVLNEKLFF. For the CDR3, the DNA is TGCGCCAGCAGTCCGGGGACAGTCCTTAATGAAAAACTGTTTTTT.

The chain couples TRBV7-2 to TRBJ2-5, with D unclear. Deletions cut 5 bases from V and 4 bases from J, with 8 bases between. The CDR3 sequence is 12 residues long. CDR1 is SGHTA, CDR2 FQGNSA, per germline. The DNA for the CDR3 is TGTGCCAGCAGCCCCACGCGAGAGACCCAGTACTTC. Residues: CASSPTRETQYF.